The 18 T cell receptor beta chains reported below all come from one sample, sequenced in a study of cytomegalovirus exposure and HLA in healthy donors. The PCR employed 60 Vbeta primers together with 13 Jbeta primers. Data came from immunoSEQ multiplex PCR; TCRdb stores just in-frame clones and leaves some out. The table shows 65,000 to 90,000 clones, with roughly four fifths occurring only once. Sequencing was carried out using PBMCs. Receptors were obtained from a man between 65 and 85 years old in good health and CMV-seronegative.

The CDR3 loop reads CASSFWDSHQETQYF. CDR3 DNA: TGTGCCAGCAGCTTTTGGGACAGCCACCAAGAGACCCAGTACTTC. The V call is TRBV7-9, the J call TRBJ2-5; 7 nucleotides line up with TRBD1. The CDR3 is 15 residues long. The trim removed 3 bases at V and 0 bases at J, leaving 4 bases unmatched. Germline V gene lookup returns CDR1 SEHNR and CDR2 FQNEAQ (reference sequence).

This chain connects TRBV6-5 to TRBJ2-5; D is possibly TRBD1 (6 bases). The CDR3 sequence is 14 residues long. The V gene's germline CDR1 is MNHEY and CDR2 SVGAGI. V was shortened by 0 bases and J by 3 bases, with 8 bases between the two germline ends. The CDR3 nucleotides are TGTGCCAGCAGTTACTCGAAGGGGGAAGAGACCCAGTACTTC. Protein product: CASSYSKGEETQYF.

The chain links TRBV2 to TRBJ1-1; D might be TRBD1 (6 bases). Looked up from germline, CDR1 is SNHLY and CDR2 is FYNNEI. CDR3 length equals 12 residues. V was clipped by 6 bases and J by 11 bases, with 16 bases between them. The CDR3 coding sequence is TGTGCCAGCAGAGACGACAGGCCGGGGGCTTTCTTT. It codes for CASRDDRPGAFF.

This chain uses TRBV4-3 with TRBJ2-7; D gene unclear. CDR1 is LGHNA and CDR2 is YSLEER in the germline V gene. The V gene lost 1 base and the J gene lost 4 bases, with 14 bases spanning the gap. This CDR3 has 15 residues. The CDR3 DNA reads TGCGCCAGCAGCCAAGGGCGAGACACCCATTACGAGCAGTACTTC. It specifies CASSQGRDTHYEQYF.

The chain is built from TRBV7-8 and TRBJ1-5, with D hard to call. The germline V and J ends were trimmed by 2 bases and 7 bases, with 12 bases remaining between them. CDR1 is SGHVS and CDR2 is FQNEAQ in the germline V gene. The CDR3 is 14 residues long. As DNA, the CDR3 is TGTGCCAGCAGCTTAATGGCCCTGAAGCAGCCCCAGCATTTT. Amino acid sequence: CASSLMALKQPQHF.

This sequence joins TRBV4-1 and TRBJ1-5; D is unclear. Trimming took 0 bases from V and 5 from J, leaving 11 bases between them. Germline V gene lookup returns CDR1 MGHRA and CDR2 YSYEKL. This CDR3 contains 15 residues. DNA for the CDR3: TGCGCCAGCAGCCAAGATTCGGGGAACTATCAGCCCCAGCATTTT. Protein sequence: CASSQDSGNYQPQHF.

The chain links TRBV5-1 to TRBJ1-1, with D uncertain. Trimming took 1 base from V and 0 from J, leaving 7 bases between them. The germline CDR1 and CDR2 sequences are SGHRS and YFSETQ. This CDR3 spans 14 amino acids. This chain's CDR3 is CASSLLPVNTEAFF. The CDR3 DNA follows: TGCGCCAGCAGCTTGTTACCGGTGAACACTGAAGCTTTCTTT. Full variable domain (missing parts from reference TRBV5-1 and TRBJ1-1): KAGVTQTPRYLIKTRGQQVTLSCSPISGHRSVSWYQQTPGQGLQFLFEYFSETQRNKGNFPGRFSGRQFSNSRSEMNVSTLELGDSALYLCASSLLPVNTEAFFGQGTRLTVV.

The chain recombines TRBV5-1 with TRBJ2-2; a possible D gene is TRBD1 (5 bases). This CDR3 comprises 15 residues. The germline CDR1 and CDR2 sequences are SGHRS and YFSETQ. The ends were cut back, 1 base at V and 5 bases at J, with 12 bases in the middle. As DNA, the CDR3 is TGCGCCAGCAGCTTGAGGGGTGATTCGACCGGGGAGCTGTTTTTT. The encoded protein is CASSLRGDSTGELFF.

The J gene is TRBJ1-6, the V gene TRBV5-4, with TRBD1 matching over 8 bases. CDR1 and CDR2 (germline): SGHNT, YYREEE (reference sequence). The CDR3 runs to 15 residues. With V trimmed by 4 bases and J by 7 bases, 7 bases remained unmatched. CDR3 DNA sequence: TGTGCCAGCAGCAGGGGACAGGCAAAGAATTCACCCCTCCACTTT. This codes for CASSRGQAKNSPLHF.

The chain joins TRBV6-5 to TRBJ2-5; TRBD2 might be the D (7 bases). The germline gives CDR1 MNHEY, CDR2 SVGAGI. The CDR3 sequence is 14 residues long. Deletions cut 2 bases from V and 5 bases from J, with 12 bases between. CDR3 coding DNA: TGTGCCAGCAGTTACAGGGGGGAGGGCGAGACCCAGTACTTC. It specifies CASSYRGEGETQYF.

The V and J genes are TRBV18 and TRBJ2-6; unclear D gene. This CDR3 spans 17 amino acids. Trimming cost V 6 bases and J 1 base, with 16 bases left between them. CDR1 KGHSH and CDR2 LQKENI come from the germline V gene. CDR3 amino acids: CASSPTNVGSGANVLTF. The CDR3, as DNA: TGTGCCAGCTCCCCCACCAATGTCGGGTCTGGGGCCAACGTCCTGACTTTC.

The CDR3 sequence is CASSQTSGGKYNEQFF. In nucleotides, the CDR3 is TGTGCCAGCAGTCAGACTAGCGGGGGGAAGTACAATGAGCAGTTCTTC. The chain carries TRBV28 and TRBJ2-1; 13 bases are a match to TRBD2. The CDR3 is 16 amino acids. From germline, CDR1 is MDHEN and CDR2 SYDVKM. Germline trimming cut 5 bases from V and 4 bases from J; bases unmatched to any gene: 5. Together with reference TRBV28 and TRBJ2-1, the CDR3 gives the full variable domain: DVKVTQSSRYLVKRTGEKVFLECVQDMDHENMFWYRQDPGLGLRLIYFSYDVKMKEKGDIPEGYSVSREKKERFSLILESASTNQTSMYLCASSQTSGGKYNEQFFGPGTRLTVL.

Here the CDR3 reads CAWSVTGANVLTF. The DNA for the CDR3 is TGTGCCTGGAGTGTTACTGGGGCCAACGTCCTGACTTTC. The chain is built from TRBV30 and TRBJ2-6; D is ambiguous. Germline V lookup: CDR1 GTSNPN, CDR2 SVGIG (reference sequence). The CDR3 is made up of 13 amino acids. V was cut by 0 bases and J by 2 bases, with 2 bases left in between.

The chain employs TRBV30 and TRBJ1-5; 7 nucleotides line up with TRBD1. V was pared by 1 base and J by 10 bases, with 10 bases of the junction left unmatched. The CDR3 sequence is 14 residues long. Germline values: CDR1 GTSNPN, CDR2 SVGIG (reference sequence). The CDR3 DNA is TGTGCCTGGAGTGCCCGACAGGGACCTGGACCCCAGCATTTT. It yields the protein CAWSARQGPGPQHF.

This chain links TRBV12-5 with TRBJ1-6; tentatively, D is TRBD1 (5 bases). Germline CDR1 and CDR2: LGHNT and FRNRAP. The CDR3 runs to 18 residues. V lost 5 bases, J lost 4 bases, and 21 bases lay in between. CDR3 in DNA: TGTGCTAGTGGTCGTAGGACGGGACTACAACTTTATAATTCACCCCTCCACTTT. This encodes CASGRRTGLQLYNSPLHF.

The J gene is TRBJ2-7, the V gene TRBV30; D uncertain. CDR3 length: 12 amino acids. CDR1 and CDR2 from the germline V gene are GTSNPN and SVGIG (reference sequence). V was trimmed by 4 bases and J by 5 bases, leaving 12 bases between them. The CDR3 coding sequence is TGTGCCTGGACAGCCGGCGGCGACGAGCAGTACTTC. It is translated as CAWTAGGDEQYF.

This chain joins TRBV28 and TRBJ2-1; 9 bases map to TRBD1. In germline, CDR1 is MDHEN, CDR2 SYDVKM. Trimming at V came to 7 bases and at J to 6 bases, leaving 7 bases not matched to a gene. The CDR3 spans 14 residues. In nucleotides, the CDR3 is TGTGCCAGCATTCGGGACAGGGTCCGCAATGAGCAGTTCTTC. Its translation: CASIRDRVRNEQFF.

In this sample, this clone turned up a few times. The rearrangement links TRBV5-1 to TRBJ1-1; TRBD1 matches 9 bases. In germline, CDR1 is SGHRS, CDR2 YFSETQ. The CDR3 runs to 16 residues. Trimming removed 4 bases from V and 1 base from J; junction bases left unmatched: 8. The CDR3 region has the DNA TGCGCCAGCAGCAAATCTCCGGGACAGGGGAACACTGAAGCTTTCTTT. Its protein is CASSKSPGQGNTEAFF. Full variable domain (remainder filled in from reference TRBV5-1 and TRBJ1-1): KAGVTQTPRYLIKTRGQQVTLSCSPISGHRSVSWYQQTPGQGLQFLFEYFSETQRNKGNFPGRFSGRQFSNSRSEMNVSTLELGDSALYLCASSKSPGQGNTEAFFGQGTRLTVV.